This entry features one T cell receptor (beta chain) sequence. Its specificity is unknown. These data are taken from a study of a mutant IDH1 vaccine in newly diagnosed glioma. Time point specified: week 23, last vaccination. The investigators gave 300 ug of mutant IDH1 20-mer peptide in each vaccine dose, together with topical imiquimod. The data were produced by immunoSEQ multiplex PCR, yet TCRdb's version contains in-frame clones alone and is incomplete. The sample holds 40,000 or so clones; roughly 83% are singletons and the top ten take 2.4%. Trimming shortened V by 5 bases and J by 1 base, and 2 bases separated the two germline ends. Germline CDR1 LNHDA, CDR2 SQIVND (reference sequence). This CDR3 comprises 11 residues.

The genes are TRBV19 and TRBJ1-1; D remains unclear. The specimen was PBMCs, collected from a glioma patient whose treatment included an IDH1 peptide vaccine. This TCR was recovered from a young woman with glioma. Some clones in this sample may be carry-over from other donors' samples. Here the CDR3 DNA reads TGTGCCAGTAGTCGGAACACTGAAGCTTTCTTT. Translated: CASSRNTEAFF.